The source of this T cell receptor beta chain is a study of blood T cell repertoires in COVID-19. Study at large: T cells, B-cell-depleted T cells, or PBMCs provided the cDNA or gDNA that served as material.

In the study's own analysis: Estimation of nucleated cell counts relied on the amplification of reference gene primers. The repertoire was sequenced with immunoSEQ multiplex PCR; TCRdb's copy has only in-frame clones and lacks some. That table gives V, J and clone size, and the DNA gave D and trimming. The sample has around 110,000 clones, over 80% seen once. The CDR3 spans 15 residues. Trimming shortened V by 4 bases and J by 7 bases, and 20 bases separated the two germline ends. Germline values: CDR1 SNHLY, CDR2 FYNNEI. Enrollees, about 18 to 90 years old, lived in 24 US areas. Cohort 3 donors were reported recovered after two negative PCRs, clearance, or symptom resolution.

This sequence joins TRBV2 and TRBJ2-7, with TRBD2 as a possible D gene (7 bases). This sequence originates from a woman aged 25 to 39 who had recovered from COVID-19. Material for sequencing was PBMCs or T cells enriched from blood (not recorded which). CDR3 region: CASSAGGGGGREQYF. The CDR3 region has the DNA TGTGCCAGCAGTGCCGGAGGGGGAGGGGGTCGGGAGCAGTACTTC.